These 9 T cell receptor beta chains originate from one sample sequenced in a study of blood T cell repertoires in COVID-19. Sequenced by immunoSEQ multiplex PCR; TCRdb stores in-frame clones only, minus some. The sample has about 33,000 clones, 85% to 95% seen once. The sequenced sample consisted of peripheral blood. The receptors were gathered from a male donor with active COVID-19.

The rearrangement links TRBV19 to TRBJ1-4, with TRBD1 as a possible D gene (6 bases). Trimming took 6 bases from V and 5 from J, leaving 13 bases between them. The germline V gene encodes CDR1 LNHDA and CDR2 SQIVND (reference sequence). The CDR3 has 14 amino acids. CDR3 coding DNA: TGTGCCAGTAGATACAGGGCCAAGAATGAAAAACTGTTTTTT. Protein: CASRYRAKNEKLFF. Combining the CDR3 with reference TRBV19 and TRBJ1-4 gives the whole variable domain DGGITQSPKYLFRKEGQNVTLSCEQNLNHDAMYWYRQDPGQGLRLIYYSQIVNDFQKGDIAEGYSVSREKKESFPLTVTSAQKNPTAFYLCASRYRAKNEKLFFGSGTQLSVL.

This chain joins TRBV9 and TRBJ1-2; 8 bases match TRBD1. CDR3 length: 13 amino acids. CDR1 SGDLS and CDR2 YYNGEE come from the germline V gene. V was pared by 3 bases and J by 9 bases, with 7 bases of the junction left unmatched. The CDR3 region has the DNA TGTGCCAGCAGCGCCCGGGACAGGATGCGCTACACCTTC. Protein: CASSARDRMRYTF.

The V call is TRBV7-2, the J call TRBJ2-1; no clear D. Looked up from germline, CDR1 is SGHTA and CDR2 is FQGNSA. V lost 3 bases and J lost 2, with 8 bases in between. The length of the CDR3 is 14 residues. CDR3 DNA: TGTGCCAGCAGCTTCTATGTTACCTACAATGAGCAGTTCTTC. The encoded protein is CASSFYVTYNEQFF.

V usage is TRBV6-5 and J usage is TRBJ1-4, with 7 bases fitting TRBD1. The CDR3 has 15 amino acids. CDR1 and CDR2 (germline): MNHEY, SVGAGI. V lost 5 bases to trimming and J lost 7 bases; unmatched junction nucleotides: 10. The CDR3 sequence is CASSSPGQLPEKLFF. CDR3 coding DNA: TGTGCCAGCAGTAGTCCGGGACAGCTCCCTGAAAAACTGTTTTTT.

The V call is TRBV4-2, the J call TRBJ1-1; possible D gene TRBD1, 6 bases. The germline V and J ends were trimmed by 0 bases and 6 bases, with 14 bases remaining between them. The CDR3 is 15 amino acids. Germline CDR1 and CDR2: LGHNA and YNFKEQ. CDR3 in amino acids: CASSQDHAGDAEAFF. The CDR3 nucleotides read TGTGCCAGCAGCCAAGATCATGCAGGGGACGCTGAAGCTTTCTTT.

The V gene is TRBV4-3, the J gene TRBJ1-1; D is undetermined. This CDR3 has 14 residues. V dropped 3 bases and J dropped 0 bases, with 8 bases sitting between them. CDR1 is LGHNA and CDR2 is YSLEER in the germline V gene. The CDR3 is CASSHGAMNTEAFF. The CDR3 DNA follows: TGCGCCAGCAGCCACGGAGCCATGAACACTGAAGCTTTCTTT.

The chain has TRBV19 and TRBJ1-1; no firm D call. The CDR3 has 13 residues. Trimming pared 3 bases from V and 1 base from J, leaving 6 bases between. Germline V CDR1 and CDR2: LNHDA, SQIVND (reference sequence). The CDR3 here is CASSIGPNTEAFF. In DNA, the CDR3 is TGTGCCAGTAGTATTGGCCCGAACACTGAAGCTTTCTTT.

DNA of the CDR3: TGTGCCAGCAGCTCGCAGGGGGCAGGTTCACCCCTCCACTTT. Translation: CASSSQGAGSPLHF. The rearrangement uses TRBV7-2 and TRBJ1-6; 8 bases agree with TRBD1. Germline V lookup: CDR1 SGHTA, CDR2 FQGNSA. The V gene end was trimmed by 4 bases and the J gene end by 9 bases; junction bases not matched to a gene: 5. CDR3 length equals 14 residues.

The V call is TRBV5-5, the J call TRBJ2-2; weak D call: TRBD2 (6 bases). Germline V gene lookup returns CDR1 SGHKS and CDR2 YYEKEE (reference sequence). This CDR3 is built from 12 residues. The ends were cut back, 4 bases at V and 8 bases at J, with 9 bases in the middle. The DNA for the CDR3 is TGTGCCAGCAGCCCCGCGGGGGGGGAGCTGTTTTTT. Translation gives CASSPAGGELFF. The full variable domain, completed using reference TRBV5-5 and TRBJ2-2, is DAGVTQSPTHLIKTRGQQVTLRCSPISGHKSVSWYQQVLGQGPQFIFQYYEKEERGRGNFPDRFSARQFPNYSSELNVNALLLGDSALYLCASSPAGGELFFGEGSRLTVL.